These 15 T cell receptor beta chains were sequenced from one sample in a study of T cells in Graves' hyperthyroidism and ophthalmopathy. RNA transcripts served as the template for amplifying TCR beta CDR3 regions. The HTBI primer set served for first-round RT-PCR of the TCR CDR3. TCRdb re-called the multiplex PCR reads with MiXCR, one entry per CDR3 protein. The sample has roughly 380,000 distinct CDR3 sequences; approximately 20% are singletons. The sample taken for sequencing was blood. Every receptor here comes from a woman aged 18 to 35 with Graves' hyperthyroidism.

This clonotype was observed at least ten times. This chain's CDR3 is CASSWALGQDSYGYTF. CDR3 DNA sequence: TGCGCCAGCAGCTGGGCCCTGGGACAGGACTCCTATGGCTACACCTTC. V is TRBV5-1 and J is TRBJ1-2; 8 positions agree with TRBD1. The CDR3 covers 16 residues. The V gene's germline CDR1 is SGHRS and CDR2 YFSETQ. With 3 bases clipped from V and 4 bases from J, the junction kept 11 bases outside the gene matches.

There are many counts of this clonotype. The DNA of the CDR3 is TGCGCCAGCAGCTTACGAGGGGCCAGTGGGGCTTTCTTT. Translating gives CASSLRGASGAFF. This sequence joins TRBV5-1 and TRBJ1-1, with TRBD1 as a possible D gene (5 bases). Germline V gene data show CDR1 as SGHRS and CDR2 as YFSETQ. The V end lost 2 bases, the J end lost 11 bases, and 16 bases lay between the germline ends. The length of the CDR3 is 13 residues.

In its sample, this clonotype was seen many times. The chain combines TRBV18 with TRBJ1-5; possibly TRBD1 for D (5 bases). Trimming cost V 3 bases and J 2 bases, with 14 bases left between them. The CDR3 covers 16 residues. Looked up from germline, CDR1 is KGHSH and CDR2 is LQKENI. CDR3 in DNA: TGTGCCAGCTCACCTTCAGTATCGGGGGGCAATCAGCCCCAGCATTTT. Amino acid sequence: CASSPSVSGGNQPQHF.

The V gene is TRBV20-1, the J gene TRBJ1-6, with 7 bases fitting TRBD1. In germline, CDR1 is DFQATT, CDR2 SNEGSKA (reference sequence). The CDR3 runs 12 residues. CDR3 nucleotides: TGCAGCGTCGGGACAGCAGGAAAGGCCCTCCACTTT. Its protein is CSVGTAGKALHF.

This clonotype was recorded many times. Mismatch with germline at one junction end may stem from a read error. The chain recombines TRBV6-1 with TRBJ1-2; D is uncertain. CDR3 size: 14 residues. The germline gives CDR1 MNHNS, CDR2 SASEGT. For the CDR3, the DNA is TGTGCCAGCAGTAAAGCGGCCTCTGGATTCGGCTACACCTTC. Amino acids: CASSKAASGFGYTF.

The chain links TRBV6-1 to TRBJ2-7; TRBD1 matches 8 bases. V dropped 6 bases and J dropped 7; count of bases not matched to a gene: 11. The CDR3 has 14 amino acids. Germline V gene lookup returns CDR1 MNHNS and CDR2 SASEGT. The CDR3 spells CASSRSTGAWEQYF. The CDR3 DNA follows: TGTGCCAGCAGCCGCTCGACAGGGGCCTGGGAGCAGTACTTC.

About this clonotype itself: A much larger clone lies a single base off, so this may be a read error. This chain links TRBV27 with TRBJ2-7; no clear D. The CDR3 is 14 amino acids. Per germline, CDR1 MNHEY and CDR2 SMNVEV (reference sequence). Trimming cost V 4 bases and J 5 bases, with 15 bases left between them. Here the CDR3 reads CASSSWNRSNEQYF. Here the CDR3 DNA reads TGTGCCAGCAGTTCATGGAACAGATCCAACGAGCAGTACTTC.

Remarks on this clonotype: At one end, the junction sequence differs from germline, possibly due to a read error. The V gene is TRBV6-1, the J gene TRBJ2-2, with D maybe TRBD2 (5 bases). The length of the CDR3 is 14 residues. The germline gives CDR1 MNHNS, CDR2 SASEGT. The CDR3 region is CASRTMVDTGELFF. CDR3 DNA: TGTGCCAGCAGAACCATGGTAGACACCGGGGAGCTGTTCTTT.

V gene TRBV6-1 combines with J gene TRBJ2-5, with 12 positions matching TRBD1. The CDR3 sequence is 16 residues long. V lost 5 bases to trimming and J lost 5 bases; unmatched junction nucleotides: 9. The V gene's germline CDR1 is MNHNS and CDR2 SASEGT. This CDR3 reads CASSTSGTGGSETQYF. Written as DNA, the CDR3 is TGTGCCAGCAGTACATCCGGGACAGGGGGCTCGGAGACCCAGTACTTC.

This clonotype was seen at least ten times. The chain combines TRBV6-2 or TRBV6-3 with TRBJ2-7, with D unclear. In germline, CDR1 is MNHEY, CDR2 SVGEGT. V was shortened by 4 bases and J by 1 base, with 8 bases between the two germline ends. The CDR3 runs to 13 residues. This chain's CDR3 is CASSFGHSYEQYF. DNA for the CDR3: TGTGCCAGCAGTTTTGGCCATTCCTACGAGCAGTACTTC.

In this sample, this clonotype turned up many times. J is TRBJ1-5 and V is TRBV27, with D possibly matching TRBD1 (5 bases). V was shortened by 5 bases and J by 4 bases, with 21 bases between the two germline ends. CDR3 length: 17 amino acids. The germline V gene encodes CDR1 MNHEY and CDR2 SMNVEV (reference sequence). CDR3 protein: CASSDPGLGTLNQPQHF. The CDR3 DNA is TGTGCCAGCAGTGACCCGGGACTTGGGACCCTTAATCAGCCCCAGCATTTT.

Ten or more counts support this clonotype. V and J are TRBV30 and TRBJ1-3, with 7 positions matching TRBD1. Germline V CDR1 and CDR2: GTSNPN, SVGIG (reference sequence). This CDR3 is 13 amino acids long. J was trimmed by 4 bases and V by 8 bases; bases with no gene match: 8. CDR3 nucleotides: TGTGCCCTCGACCGGGACAGAGGAAACACCATATATTTT. This gives the protein CALDRDRGNTIYF.

The chain joins TRBV4-1 to TRBJ1-1; 7 bases map to TRBD1. This CDR3 region has 13 residues. The J segment lost 8 bases and the V segment lost 2 bases, leaving 5 bases of the junction unmatched. Germline lookup yields CDR1 MGHRA and CDR2 YSYEKL. CDR3 DNA sequence: TGCGCCAGCAGCCAATCCGGGACAGCCGAAGCTTTCTTT. This codes for CASSQSGTAEAFF.

This clonotype was recorded at least ten times. This chain links TRBV9 with TRBJ1-3; D remains unclear. The CDR3 has 14 amino acids. Trimming stripped 3 bases from V and 0 bases from J, with 7 bases between. CDR1 is SGDLS and CDR2 is YYNGEE in the germline V gene. CDR3 sequence (DNA): TGTGCCAGCAGCGAGGTCGGCTCTGGAAACACCATATATTTT. This gives the protein CASSEVGSGNTIYF.

This chain connects TRBV10-3 to TRBJ2-2; possibly TRBD1 or TRBD2 for D (5 bases each). The CDR3 loop spans 14 amino acids. V shed 6 bases and J shed 4 bases, with 12 bases lying between them. CDR1 and CDR2 from the germline V gene are ENHRY and SYGVKD. The CDR3 bases are TGTGCCATCAGCCCCGGGACGGCCACCGGGGAGCTGTTTTTT. It codes for CAISPGTATGELFF.